One sample yielded the 8 T cell receptor beta chains listed below, sequenced in a study of blood T cell repertoires in COVID-19. TCRdb keeps only in-frame clones here, not all; method: immunoSEQ multiplex PCR. Among 250,000 or so clones listed, just over 85% were seen once. Sample: peripheral blood. Source of these receptors: a woman younger than 45 with active or convalescent COVID-19.

The genes are TRBV3-1 (or the pseudogene TRBV3-2) and TRBJ2-5; 9 nucleotides line up with TRBD2. Germline trimming cut 4 bases from V and 2 bases from J; bases unmatched to any gene: 11. The length of the CDR3 is 17 residues. Germline V CDR1 and CDR2: LGHDT, YNNKEL (reference sequence). CDR3 DNA sequence: TGTGCCAGCAGCCCCCCACGTTTTGCGGGGGGGCAAGAGACCCAGTACTTC. It is translated as CASSPPRFAGGQETQYF.

The V gene is TRBV9, the J gene TRBJ1-4; D not resolved. This CDR3 region has 14 residues. CDR1 and CDR2 (germline): SGDLS, YYNGEE. The V end was cut by 2 bases, the J end by 7 bases, with 12 bases between. This CDR3 reads CASSVGDTVEKLFF. DNA of the CDR3: TGTGCCAGCAGCGTCGGGGATACAGTTGAAAAACTGTTTTTT.

The chain employs TRBV9 and TRBJ2-3; TRBD2 might be the D (7 bases). Trimming removed 0 bases at V and 2 bases at J, with 25 bases between. Germline V gene sequence: CDR1 SGDLS, CDR2 YYNGEE. The CDR3 runs 20 residues. CDR3 DNA: TGTGCCAGCAGCGTAGCTACTGGTGGCTGGGGGGGGCCTTCCACAGATACGCAGTATTTT. It yields the protein CASSVATGGWGGPSTDTQYF.

The chain joins TRBV7-9 to TRBJ1-5, with 9 bases aligning to TRBD1. CDR1 is SEHNR, CDR2 FQNEAQ, per germline (reference sequence). The CDR3 is 15 residues long. V shed 1 base, J shed 6 bases, and the junction held 4 bases outside the gene matches. The CDR3 DNA reads as TGTGCCAGCAGCTTAGAGGGGACAGGGTTTCAGCCCCAGCATTTT. Its protein is CASSLEGTGFQPQHF.

The chain combines TRBV7-2 with TRBJ2-5, with D hard to call. Germline lookup yields CDR1 SGHTA and CDR2 FQGNSA. The CDR3 is 13 residues long. V lost 4 bases and J 7 bases, leaving 13 bases between the germline ends. DNA for the CDR3: TGTGCCAGCAGCTCGGATTCCTCGGGGACCCAGTACTTC. Its protein product is CASSSDSSGTQYF.

This rearrangement joins TRBV5-1 to TRBJ2-1; D gene unclear. V was clipped by 0 bases and J by 5 bases, with 6 bases between them. This CDR3 has 13 residues. Germline V gene data show CDR1 as SGHRS and CDR2 as YFSETQ. The CDR3 spells CASSLVGNNEQFF. In DNA form, the CDR3 reads TGCGCCAGCAGCTTGGTTGGCAACAATGAGCAGTTCTTC.

This rearrangement joins TRBV5-1 to TRBJ2-7, with TRBD1 identical over 10 bases. Germline lookup yields CDR1 SGHRS and CDR2 YFSETQ. The CDR3 sequence is 15 residues long. The V segment lost 1 base and the J segment 5 bases; nucleotides outside the gene matches: 6. In nucleotides, the CDR3 is TGCGCCAGCAGCTTGATTCCGGGACAGGGGAACGAGCAGTACTTC. This codes for CASSLIPGQGNEQYF.

The chain uses TRBV28 and TRBJ1-2; D unresolved. The germline CDR1 and CDR2 sequences are MDHEN and SYDVKM. The CDR3 contains 13 residues. V lost 2 bases to trimming and J lost 5 bases, with 9 bases between them. In DNA, the CDR3 is TGTGCCAGCAGTTTAACCAGGAATTATGGCTACACCTTC. Amino acids: CASSLTRNYGYTF.